Following are 30 T cell receptor beta chains from one sample sequenced in a study of T cell repertoires in aging, cancer and after chemotherapy. TRB rearrangements spanning V, D and J were amplified using mixed TRB-A/B primers. Using its own MiXCR run on the multiplex PCR reads, TCRdb lists one record per CDR3 protein. The sample has 2,100 or so distinct CDR3 sequences; 30% to 40% are singletons. Peripheral blood genomic DNA, not sorted cells or RNA, was the template. The specimen was blood. Receptors originate from a human donor in good health.

This clonotype was seen a few times. The gene calls are TRBV7-2 and TRBJ2-7; 8 bases line up with TRBD2. The trim removed 1 base at V and 4 bases at J, leaving 3 bases unmatched. Germline-derived CDR1 and CDR2 are SGHTA and FQGNSA. The CDR3 totals 14 residues. The CDR3 loop reads CASSLGSGRYEQYF. CDR3 nucleotide sequence: TGTGCCAGCAGCTTAGGAAGCGGGAGATACGAGCAGTACTTC.

As for this clonotype: An end of the junction differs from the germline gene, which may be a read error. The genes are TRBV5-3 and TRBJ2-7; a weak D match, TRBD2 (6 bases). TRBV5-3 is an ORF, with its function uncertain. CDR3 size: 17 residues. The CDR3 coding sequence is TGCGCCAGCAGCCAAGATTTTCGTAGCGGTTATTCCTACGAGCAGTACTTC. Protein product: CASSQDFRSGYSYEQYF.

Turning to this clonotype: This may be a read error: a much more frequent sequence differs by one nucleotide. The chain has TRBV6-5 and TRBJ2-5; 10 positions agree with TRBD2. CDR1 MNHEY and CDR2 SVGAGI come from the germline V gene. This CDR3 region has 15 residues. CDR3 sequence: CASTASGRGAETKYF. DNA of the CDR3: TGTGCCAGCACGGCTAGCGGGAGAGGCGCGGAGACCAAGTACTTC.

By sample share, this clonotype is medium-sized. The CDR3 nucleotides read TGTGCCAGTAGTCCAGGGACTAGCTCGTACGAGCAGTACTTC. It codes for CASSPGTSSYEQYF. V and J are TRBV19 and TRBJ2-7, with 9 positions matching TRBD2. Trimming at V came to 5 bases and at J to 4 bases, leaving 6 bases not matched to a gene. From germline, CDR1 is LNHDA and CDR2 SQIVND (reference sequence). The CDR3 extends over 14 amino acids.

The rearrangement uses TRBV7-2 and TRBJ2-1; 7 bases match TRBD2. Germline CDR1 SGHTA, CDR2 FQGNSA. V lost 2 bases and J lost 8; bases outside the gene matches: 12. This CDR3 comprises 16 residues. This chain's CDR3 is CASSLLGSGSFDEQFF. The DNA of the CDR3 is TGTGCCAGCAGCTTATTAGGTAGCGGGTCTTTCGATGAGCAGTTCTTC.

The chain couples TRBV6-5 to TRBJ2-4; D not resolved. There are 13 residues in the CDR3. Germline lookup yields CDR1 MNHEY and CDR2 SVGAGI. V was pared by 6 bases and J by 0 bases, with 6 bases between. In nucleotides, the CDR3 is TGTGCCAGCAGCGCGGAAGCCAAAAACATTCAGTACTTC. Translation: CASSAEAKNIQYF.

The genes are TRBV7-2 and TRBJ1-2; D remains unclear. The V and J ends lost 7 bases and 6 bases respectively, with 21 bases between them. The CDR3 runs to 15 residues. Germline CDR1 reads SGHTA; CDR2 reads FQGNSA. The CDR3 reads CASNPWAGPGDGYTF. DNA for the CDR3: TGTGCCAGCAACCCTTGGGCTGGGCCAGGCGATGGCTACACCTTC. The full variable domain, completed using reference TRBV7-2 and TRBJ1-2, is GAGVSQSPSNKVTEKGKDVELRCDPISGHTALYWYRQSLGQGLEFLIYFQGNSAPDKSGLPSDRFSAERTGGSVSTLTIQRTQQEDSAVYLCASNPWAGPGDGYTFGSGTRLTVV.

This clonotype appeared once. The chain has TRBV7-9 and TRBJ1-2; tentatively, D is TRBD1 (6 bases). The DNA end is more similar to TRBJ2-7, so the J call may be wrong. Germline V gene lookup returns CDR1 SEHNR and CDR2 FQNEAQ (reference sequence). This CDR3 has 15 amino acids. This chain's CDR3 is CASTGVVGHFYEQYF. The CDR3 DNA reads TGTGCCAGCACCGGAGTAGTGGGACACTTCTACGAGCAGTACTTC.

The genes are TRBV7-9 and TRBJ2-7, with TRBD1 matching 8 bases. The CDR3 spans 15 residues. Trimming removed 5 bases from V and 0 bases from J; junction bases left unmatched: 6. Germline CDR1 and CDR2: SEHNR and FQNEAQ (reference sequence). The CDR3 region is CASSQPGQVSYEQYF. For the CDR3, the DNA is TGTGCCAGCAGCCAACCGGGACAGGTCTCCTACGAGCAGTACTTC.

The sample holds a few counts of this clonotype. The chain combines TRBV19 with TRBJ2-7, with D perhaps TRBD1 (6 bases). This CDR3 contains 14 residues. V lost 10 bases to trimming and J lost 0 bases, with 16 bases between them. The germline V gene has CDR1 LNHDA and CDR2 SQIVND (reference sequence). The CDR3 nucleotides read TGTGCCAAGACCGACAGGATGTTCTCCTACGAGCAGTACTTC. Translation: CAKTDRMFSYEQYF.

The V gene is TRBV6-5, the J gene TRBJ1-2; D gene uncertain. Germline V gene sequence: CDR1 MNHEY, CDR2 SVGAGI. The CDR3 is 15 amino acids. With 4 bases removed from V and 7 bases from J, the gap between germline ends came to 19 bases. The CDR3 sequence is CASSLPGRGVSGYTF. The CDR3 nucleotides read TGTGCCAGCAGTTTGCCCGGACGGGGAGTGTCTGGCTACACCTTC.

This clonotype was detected only a few times. The chain has TRBV7-9 and TRBJ2-2, with D tentatively TRBD2 (5 bases). CDR1 SEHNR and CDR2 FQNEAQ come from the germline V gene (reference sequence). The V end lost 1 base, the J end lost 5 bases, and 8 bases lay between the germline ends. This CDR3 is built from 14 residues. DNA of the CDR3: TGTGCCAGCAGCTTAGGGCGGGCGACCGGGGAGCTGTTTTTT. Its protein is CASSLGRATGELFF.

This clonotype has more than one count but fewer than ten. The chain employs TRBV6-5 and TRBJ2-1; 13 bases map to TRBD2. V lost 5 bases and J lost 4; bases outside the gene matches: 17. Germline assignment: CDR1 MNHEY and CDR2 SVGAGI. CDR3 length: 20 amino acids. The CDR3 DNA follows: TGTGCCAGCAGTCCCAATCCCGGACTAGCGGGAGTTAAGGCGTACAATGAGCAGTTCTTC. Amino acid sequence: CASSPNPGLAGVKAYNEQFF.

The chain recombines TRBV7-9 with TRBJ2-7; 14 bases line up with TRBD2. The CDR3 is made up of 15 amino acids. Per germline, CDR1 SEHNR and CDR2 FQNEAQ (reference sequence). J was trimmed by 6 bases and V by 5 bases; bases with no gene match: 6. CDR3 protein: CASSPGTSGRSEQYF. The CDR3 DNA is TGTGCCAGCAGCCCCGGGACTAGCGGGAGAAGCGAGCAGTACTTC.

Comment on this clonotype: At one end, the junction sequence differs from germline, possibly due to a read error. V usage is TRBV18 and J usage is TRBJ2-1; 13 nucleotides line up with TRBD2. This CDR3 is 15 amino acids long. The germline V gene encodes CDR1 KGHSH and CDR2 LQKENI. For the CDR3, the DNA is TGCGCCAGCAGCCAACTAGCGGGAGGGCCCGATGAGCAGTTCTTC. Protein sequence: CASSQLAGGPDEQFF.

By sample fraction, this clonotype is medium-sized. V gene TRBV12-3 or TRBV12-4 combines with J gene TRBJ1-4, with 8 nucleotides matching TRBD1. This CDR3 contains 15 residues. V was pared by 2 bases and J by 8 bases, with 7 bases of the junction left unmatched. DNA of the CDR3: TGTGCCAGCAGTTTACGTGGACAGGGTGGCGAAAAACTGTTTTTT. Translation: CASSLRGQGGEKLFF.

CDR3 sequence reads: CASSPSPEYGYTF. For the CDR3, the DNA is TGTGCCAGCAGTCCCAGCCCGGAATATGGCTACACCTTC. The chain combines TRBV6-5 with TRBJ1-2, with D uncertain. The CDR3 consists of 13 residues. The germline CDR1 and CDR2 sequences are MNHEY and SVGAGI. The V end was cut by 5 bases, the J end by 5 bases, with 12 bases between.

This clonotype qualifies as large. CDR3 coding DNA: TGCAGCGTTGGGAAGGGACTAGCGGGAGGAGGGGAGACCCAGTACTTC. It specifies CSVGKGLAGGGETQYF. This chain joins TRBV29-1 and TRBJ2-5, with TRBD2 matching 15 bases. J lost 5 bases, V lost 4 bases, and 8 bases had no gene match. This CDR3 spans 16 amino acids. Germline loops: CDR1 SQVTM, CDR2 ANQGSEA.

The chain combines TRBV7-9 with TRBJ2-2; tentatively, D is TRBD2 (7 bases). The CDR3 has 17 amino acids. Trimming shortened V by 5 bases and J by 4 bases, and 20 bases separated the two germline ends. Germline V CDR1 and CDR2: SEHNR, FQNEAQ (reference sequence). The CDR3 DNA sequence: TGTGCCAGCAGCCCCAGATGGGGAGGGGGGAGCACCGGGGAGCTGTTTTTT. Translated: CASSPRWGGGSTGELFF.

The gene calls are TRBV19 and TRBJ1-1; the match to TRBD1 covers 9 bases. The CDR3 consists of 14 residues. The trim removed 4 bases at V and 6 bases at J, leaving 6 bases unmatched. The germline gives CDR1 LNHDA, CDR2 SQIVND (reference sequence). The CDR3, as DNA: TGTGCCAGTAGTACGACAGGGGGTAAGGCTGAAGCTTTCTTT. This codes for CASSTTGGKAEAFF.

The gene calls are TRBV7-2 and TRBJ2-2; D ambiguous. Per the germline V gene, CDR1 is SGHTA and CDR2 is FQGNSA. This CDR3 has 14 residues. V lost 8 bases, J lost 4 bases, and 14 bases lay in between. Here the CDR3 reads CASGSGQATGELFF. DNA for the CDR3: TGTGCCAGCGGTTCTGGGCAGGCCACCGGGGAGCTGTTTTTT.

This chain links TRBV6-2 or TRBV6-3 with TRBJ2-7; maybe TRBD1 (6 bases). The CDR3 covers 14 residues. Germline values: CDR1 MNHEY, CDR2 SVGEGT. V was pared by 7 bases and J by 0 bases, with 13 bases between. The CDR3 nucleotides are TGTGCCAGCATCCGGGACACGAGCTCCTACGAGCAGTACTTC. Protein product: CASIRDTSSYEQYF.

J is TRBJ1-4 and V is TRBV15, with D possibly being TRBD1 (5 bases). The CDR3 length is 15 residues. CDR1 is LNHNV, CDR2 YYDKDF, per germline (reference sequence). Trimming took 1 base from V and 7 from J, leaving 13 bases between them. The CDR3 here is CATSRGEQAIEKLFF. The CDR3 DNA follows: TGTGCCACCAGCAGAGGGGAACAGGCAATTGAAAAACTGTTTTTT.

This chain links TRBV18 with TRBJ2-7; D is perhaps TRBD1 (6 bases). The germline V gene has CDR1 KGHSH and CDR2 LQKENI. The germline V and J ends were trimmed by 5 bases and 6 bases, with 14 bases remaining between them. This CDR3 region has 13 residues. The CDR3 DNA reads as TGTGCCAGCTCAGCCGGGACAACACGCGAGCAGTACTTC. Its translation is CASSAGTTREQYF.

The chain recombines TRBV6-6 with TRBJ1-1; the D is unclear. V lost 6 bases and J lost 7, with 15 bases in between. The CDR3 totals 13 residues. CDR1 and CDR2 from the germline V gene are MNHNY and SVGAGI (reference sequence). Here the CDR3 DNA reads TGTGCCAGCAGCCCTGTAGCAGAGGGTGAAGCTTTCTTT. Translation gives CASSPVAEGEAFF.

The chain combines TRBV7-2 with TRBJ2-5; 9 bases align to TRBD1. Germline V gives CDR1 SGHTA, CDR2 FQGNSA. Germline trimming cut 4 bases from V and 5 bases from J; bases unmatched to any gene: 8. The CDR3 consists of 15 residues. The CDR3 here is CASSSGTGRVETQYF. The CDR3 DNA follows: TGTGCCAGCAGCTCAGGGACAGGGAGGGTCGAGACCCAGTACTTC.

This chain joins TRBV12-3 or TRBV12-4 and TRBJ2-7, with 7 bases fitting TRBD2. Trimming cost V 8 bases and J 4 bases; bases outside gene matches: 8. The CDR3 is made up of 13 amino acids. In DNA, the CDR3 is TGTGCCAGCTCCCCCATGGGAGGGTACGAGCAGTACTTC. Its protein is CASSPMGGYEQYF.

This clonotype was found a few times. The CDR3 loop is CASRETGSGNQPQHF. The CDR3 DNA reads as TGTGCCAGTAGAGAAACAGGTTCCGGCAATCAGCCCCAGCATTTT. The J gene is TRBJ1-5, the V gene TRBV19; tentative D call: TRBD1 (5 bases). V was pared by 6 bases and J by 2 bases, with 14 bases between. The CDR3 length is 15 residues. CDR1 and CDR2 from the germline V gene are LNHDA and SQIVND (reference sequence).

To note about this clonotype: A much larger clone lies one base from this, so it may be a read error. The chain employs TRBV29-1 and TRBJ2-7; no reliable D call. Germline V CDR1 and CDR2: SQVTM, ANQGSEA. CDR3 length: 9 residues. CDR3 coding DNA: TGCAGCGGGGCCTACGAGCAGTGCTTC. It is translated as CSGAYEQCF.

Points on this clonotype: Since a much larger clone is just one base distant, this may be a read error. The chain uses TRBV6-5 and TRBJ1-2, with D perhaps matching TRBD1 (5 bases). This CDR3 has 16 residues. Germline-derived CDR1 and CDR2 are MNHEY and SVGAGI. CDR3 protein: CASSYSYDRGAYDYTF. CDR3 nucleotide sequence: TGTGCCAGCAGTTACTCGTATGATAGGGGAGCCTATGACTACACCTTC.